What follows are 22 T cell receptor beta chains derived from one specimen sequenced in a study of cytomegalovirus exposure and HLA in healthy donors. Assay: immunoSEQ multiplex PCR; the TCRdb copy retains only in-frame clones and omits some. This sample has 350,000 or so clones, with approximately 90% found just once. Source material: PBMCs. These receptors all come from a woman aged 18 to 35 in good health and CMV-seronegative.

The V and J genes are TRBV5-1 and TRBJ2-7; 9 bases match TRBD1. Per germline, CDR1 SGHRS and CDR2 YFSETQ. The V gene end was trimmed by 4 bases and the J gene end by 7 bases; junction bases not matched to a gene: 9. This CDR3 has 14 residues. CDR3: CASSMGTGQQEQYF. CDR3 nucleotides: TGCGCCAGCAGCATGGGGACAGGGCAGCAAGAGCAGTACTTC.

The chain couples TRBV6-5 to TRBJ2-1; TRBD2 aligns across 9 bases. CDR3 length equals 15 residues. Germline values: CDR1 MNHEY, CDR2 SVGAGI. V shed 6 bases and J 6 bases; nucleotides not matched to a gene: 9. CDR3 region: CASSPGLAFRNEQFF. CDR3 nucleotides: TGTGCCAGCAGCCCGGGACTAGCCTTTCGCAATGAGCAGTTCTTC.

The chain has TRBV11-3 and TRBJ2-7, with 11 bases fitting TRBD2. V dropped 3 bases and J dropped 5; count of bases not matched to a gene: 6. This CDR3 contains 15 residues. Germline loops: CDR1 SGHNT, CDR2 YENEEA. The CDR3 DNA sequence: TGTGCCAGCAGCTTTTCCGGACTAGCGGGCGACGAGCAGTACTTC. It is translated as CASSFSGLAGDEQYF.

This clone was observed a handful of times. The chain combines TRBV4-3 with TRBJ2-7; 8 positions agree with TRBD2. CDR1 and CDR2 (germline): LGHNA, YSLEER. CDR3 size: 14 residues. V was clipped by 5 bases and J by 3 bases; unmatched bases: 6. The CDR3: CASSLWTSHYEQYF. In DNA, the CDR3 is TGCGCCAGCAGCTTATGGACTAGCCACTACGAGCAGTACTTC.

The chain links TRBV6-6 to TRBJ2-7, with 7 bases fitting TRBD2. CDR3 length equals 15 residues. The trim removed 2 bases at V and 6 bases at J, leaving 10 bases unmatched. CDR1 and CDR2 from the germline V gene are MNHNY and SVGAGI (reference sequence). CDR3 nucleotide sequence: TGTGCCAGCAGTTACAGGGCCGCGGGGGTAGGCGAGCAGTACTTC. Protein product: CASSYRAAGVGEQYF.

This rearrangement joins TRBV6-5 to TRBJ1-1, with TRBD1 matching 7 bases. Trimming cost V 5 bases and J 8 bases; bases outside gene matches: 11. The CDR3 covers 14 residues. CDR1 is MNHEY, CDR2 SVGAGI, per germline. The CDR3 is CASSAGRGDREAFF. As DNA, the CDR3 is TGTGCCAGCAGTGCCGGCAGGGGGGATCGGGAAGCTTTCTTT.

V and J are TRBV5-6 and TRBJ2-5, with D possibly matching TRBD1 (6 bases). Trimming took off 3 bases at V and 4 bases at J, with 16 bases between the two ends. CDR3 size: 15 residues. Germline-derived CDR1 and CDR2 are SGHDT and YYEEEE. DNA of the CDR3: TGTGCCAGCAGCTCAGGGGCAGGGATCCCAGAGACCCAGTACTTC. Encoded protein: CASSSGAGIPETQYF.

This chain links TRBV2 with TRBJ2-1; the match to TRBD2 covers 8 bases. Germline CDR1 is SNHLY and CDR2 is FYNNEI. CDR3 length: 15 amino acids. V was clipped by 1 base and J by 8 bases; unmatched bases: 7. CDR3 sequence reads: CASSEVPSGSHEQFF. CDR3 DNA sequence: TGTGCCAGCAGTGAAGTCCCTAGCGGGTCCCATGAGCAGTTCTTC.

The V gene is TRBV2, the J gene TRBJ1-1, with D maybe TRBD1 (6 bases). The V gene lost 6 bases and the J gene lost 10 bases, with 18 bases spanning the gap. CDR1 and CDR2 (germline): SNHLY, FYNNEI. CDR3 length: 13 amino acids. DNA of the CDR3: TGTGCCAGCAGACAGGGCTCTCTCCTTGCAGCTTTCTTT. The encoded protein is CASRQGSLLAAFF.

The V and J genes are TRBV6-6 and TRBJ2-1; TRBD2 matches at 10 bases. V was clipped by 6 bases and J by 0 bases; unmatched bases: 5. The germline gives CDR1 MNHNY, CDR2 SVGAGI (reference sequence). There are 16 residues in the CDR3. The CDR3, as DNA: TGTGCCAGCAGCCCGGGACTAGCGAGCTCCTACAATGAGCAGTTCTTC. As protein: CASSPGLASSYNEQFF.

CDR3 sequence reads: CASQWGLASNEQFF. DNA of the CDR3: TGTGCCAGCCAGTGGGGACTAGCGTCTAATGAGCAGTTCTTC. This chain links TRBV19 with TRBJ2-1; 10 bases line up with TRBD2. Germline V gene data show CDR1 as LNHDA and CDR2 as SQIVND (reference sequence). CDR3 length equals 14 residues. The V gene end was trimmed by 9 bases and the J gene end by 7 bases; junction bases not matched to a gene: 9.

The V gene is TRBV2, the J gene TRBJ2-3, with TRBD2 matching 11 bases. Trimming at V came to 8 bases and at J to 0 bases, leaving 10 bases not matched to a gene. This CDR3 has 17 residues. Germline CDR1 reads SNHLY; CDR2 reads FYNNEI. The CDR3 reads CASLSLLAGGSTDTQYF. The CDR3 coding sequence is TGTGCCAGCCTTTCGCTCCTAGCGGGAGGAAGCACAGATACGCAGTATTTT.

The V gene is TRBV4-1, the J gene TRBJ2-7; 15 bases are a match to TRBD2. This CDR3 has 19 amino acids. Germline CDR1 MGHRA, CDR2 YSYEKL. Trimming cost V 1 base and J 1 base; bases outside gene matches: 8. CDR3 sequence (DNA): TGCGCCAGCAGCCAAGGATTAGGACTAGCGGGAGGGGAGTCCTACGAGCAGTACTTC. This translates into CASSQGLGLAGGESYEQYF.

The chain joins TRBV28 to TRBJ1-3; perhaps TRBD1 as D (5 bases). Germline CDR1 MDHEN, CDR2 SYDVKM. Trimming removed 5 bases from V and 0 bases from J, with 17 bases in between. This CDR3 has 17 amino acids. The DNA for the CDR3 is TGTGCCAGCAGTGCCGGTGGGACTCCTAGCTCTGGAAACACCATATATTTT. Translating it yields CASSAGGTPSSGNTIYF.

The chain employs TRBV7-8 and TRBJ2-3, with D possibly being TRBD2 (6 bases). Germline V CDR1 and CDR2: SGHVS, FQNEAQ. This CDR3 comprises 14 residues. V gave up 10 bases and J gave up 4 bases, with 18 bases separating them. CDR3 sequence (DNA): TGTGCCACCAATCCTAGGCGGGACTCAGATACGCAGTATTTT. Protein: CATNPRRDSDTQYF.

V and J are TRBV6-5 and TRBJ2-7, with 9 bases lining up with TRBD1. The V gene end was trimmed by 7 bases and the J gene end by 4 bases; junction bases not matched to a gene: 11. Per germline, CDR1 MNHEY and CDR2 SVGAGI. The CDR3 extends over 15 amino acids. The CDR3 DNA reads as TGTGCCAGCAAAAATCGGGGACAGGGAGTTTACGAGCAGTACTTC. Translation: CASKNRGQGVYEQYF.

The table lists this clone with a few counts. The J gene is TRBJ1-5, the V gene TRBV5-1; D gene ambiguous. Germline CDR1 SGHRS, CDR2 YFSETQ. V was cut by 0 bases and J by 4 bases, with 8 bases left in between. The length of the CDR3 is 14 residues. The CDR3 region has the DNA TGCGCCAGCAGCTTGGACAGCTTGAATCAGCCCCAGCATTTT. Its protein is CASSLDSLNQPQHF.

Only a few counts were recorded for this clone. The genes are TRBV4-1 and TRBJ2-5, with TRBD1 matching 7 bases. The J segment lost 5 bases and the V segment lost 5 bases, leaving 11 bases of the junction unmatched. CDR1 is MGHRA and CDR2 is YSYEKL in the germline V gene. This CDR3 has 15 amino acids. CDR3 loop: CASSASYRGRETQYF. The CDR3 nucleotides read TGCGCCAGCAGCGCGTCATACAGGGGACGGGAGACCCAGTACTTC.

This chain uses TRBV5-6 with TRBJ2-1; 8 bases match TRBD1. Germline-derived CDR1 and CDR2 are SGHDT and YYEEEE. Trimming removed 4 bases from V and 7 bases from J; junction bases left unmatched: 10. This CDR3 is built from 15 residues. The DNA of the CDR3 is TGTGCCAGCAGCCAGCAGGGGGCGGTTAGGAATGAGCAGTTCTTC. This encodes CASSQQGAVRNEQFF.

The CDR3 DNA sequence: TGTGCTGTCGGGGAAGGACTAGCGGGCACAGATACGCAGTATTTT. Protein sequence: CAVGEGLAGTDTQYF. The genes are TRBV7-7 and TRBJ2-3, with TRBD2 matching over 10 bases. The CDR3 consists of 15 residues. Per germline, CDR1 SSHAT and CDR2 FNYEAQ (reference sequence).

CDR3 DNA sequence: TGCGCCAGCAGCCAAGCGGGGAGCTATGGCTACACCTTC. Its translation: CASSQAGSYGYTF. This chain uses TRBV4-1 with TRBJ1-2, with no clear D. Deletions cut 1 base from V and 4 bases from J, with 7 bases between. Per germline, CDR1 MGHRA and CDR2 YSYEKL. The CDR3 contains 13 residues.

This rearrangement joins TRBV7-8 to TRBJ2-3; 7 bases map to TRBD1. V gave up 11 bases and J gave up 1 base; unmatched junction bases: 3. The CDR3 contains 12 residues. Germline V lookup: CDR1 SGHVS, CDR2 FQNEAQ. CDR3 sequence: CACQGGTDTQYF. In nucleotides, the CDR3 is TGTGCCTGCCAGGGGGGCACAGATACGCAGTATTTT.